These 15 T cell receptor beta chains originate from one sample sequenced in a study of beta chain features in type 1 diabetes. The study reverse transcribed the entire isolated RNA, so it sequenced expressed TCRB transcripts. Here immunoSEQ multiplex PCR was the method, and the copy in TCRdb shows in-frame clones only, minus some. The sample comprises around 140,000 clones, approximately 9.8% of which are singletons, and around 0.65% rests with the top ten. Specimen: central memory CD4+ T cells from blood. These receptors came from a woman aged 35 to 49 in good health.

The chain carries TRBV19 and TRBJ1-5; 11 bases are shared with TRBD1. In germline, CDR1 is LNHDA, CDR2 SQIVND (reference sequence). This CDR3 has 13 amino acids. V lost 7 bases, J lost 5 bases, and 1 base stayed unmatched. CDR3 bases: TGTGCCAGTAAGGACAGGGGGCATCAGCCCCAGCATTTT. Protein product: CASKDRGHQPQHF.

The chain links TRBV6-5 to TRBJ1-6; 7 positions agree with TRBD1. The CDR3 extends over 13 amino acids. Trimming cost V 10 bases and J 10 bases; bases outside gene matches: 10. In germline, CDR1 is MNHEY, CDR2 SVGAGI. CDR3 coding DNA: TGTGCCACACGGGACAGCACGGGGTCACCCCTCCACTTT. It yields the protein CATRDSTGSPLHF.

This clone has more than one count but fewer than ten. The chain links TRBV7-2 to TRBJ2-1; D is possibly TRBD2 (7 bases). Trimming removed 4 bases from V and 11 bases from J, with 27 bases in between. The length of the CDR3 is 17 residues. Germline CDR1 is SGHTA and CDR2 is FQGNSA. The CDR3 loop is CASSSQMGAGDASKQFF. The CDR3 DNA reads TGTGCCAGCAGCTCCCAAATGGGGGCGGGGGACGCCAGTAAGCAGTTCTTC.

This clone was recorded many times. The rearrangement links TRBV7-6 to TRBJ1-1, with 9 bases identical to TRBD1. Per germline, CDR1 SGHVS and CDR2 FNYEAQ. V was pared by 5 bases and J by 6 bases, with 10 bases of the junction left unmatched. The CDR3 has 15 amino acids. CDR3 coding DNA: TGTGCCAGCAGCGCTACCGGGACAGGGTACGCTGAAGCTTTCTTT. Amino acid sequence: CASSATGTGYAEAFF.

The rearrangement joins TRBV5-6 to TRBJ2-7; a possible D gene is TRBD1 (5 bases). CDR3 length: 17 residues. Trimming removed 0 bases at V and 0 bases at J, with 16 bases between. In germline, CDR1 is SGHDT, CDR2 YYEEEE. The CDR3 loop reads CASSLVSVGLASYEQYF. DNA for the CDR3: TGTGCCAGCAGCTTGGTATCCGTGGGGCTTGCCTCCTACGAGCAGTACTTC.

In this sample, this clone turned up many times. This rearrangement joins TRBV15 to TRBJ1-2; 9 nucleotides align to TRBD1. The V and J ends lost 1 base and 8 bases, in that order; junction bases with no gene match: 8. The V gene's germline CDR1 is LNHNV and CDR2 YYDKDF (reference sequence). This CDR3 region has 15 residues. CDR3 DNA sequence: TGTGCCACCAGCAGAGTGGCTAGGGACAGGGCCGGCTACACCTTC. Translation: CATSRVARDRAGYTF. Full variable domain (outside the CDR3, taken from reference TRBV15 and TRBJ1-2): DAMVIQNPRYQVTQFGKPVTLSCSQTLNHNVMYWYQQKSSQAPKLLFHYYDKDFNNEADTPDNFQSRRPNTSFCFLDIRSPGLGDTAMYLCATSRVARDRAGYTFGSGTRLTVV.

This clone was counted ten times or more. As DNA, the CDR3 is TGTGCCAGCAGTTCGACAGGGGATGGCTACACCTTC. Translating it yields CASSSTGDGYTF. This chain joins TRBV6-6 and TRBJ1-2, with 8 bases matching TRBD1. Germline values: CDR1 MNHNY, CDR2 SVGAGI (reference sequence). This CDR3 region has 12 residues. Germline trimming cut 4 bases from V and 6 bases from J; bases unmatched to any gene: 1.

This clone was observed once. The chain is built from TRBV7-2 and TRBJ2-1; 13 positions match TRBD2. The trim removed 4 bases at V and 7 bases at J, leaving 7 bases unmatched. This CDR3 is 16 amino acids long. CDR1 is SGHTA and CDR2 is FQGNSA in the germline V gene. CDR3 sequence: CASSSELAGGRNEQFF. In DNA, the CDR3 is TGTGCCAGCAGCTCCGAACTAGCGGGGGGGCGAAATGAGCAGTTCTTC.

This clone was seen ten or more times. The rearrangement links TRBV9 to TRBJ1-3, with D perhaps TRBD1 (6 bases). Germline V CDR1 and CDR2: SGDLS, YYNGEE. The V end lost 0 bases, the J end lost 0 bases, and 7 bases lay between the germline ends. The CDR3 totals 15 residues. The CDR3 DNA sequence: TGTGCCAGCAGCGTAGTGGACAGCTCTGGAAACACCATATATTTT. This codes for CASSVVDSSGNTIYF.

V and J are TRBV10-2 and TRBJ1-5; 7 nucleotides match TRBD1. CDR1 and CDR2 from the germline V gene are WSHSY and SAAADI. The ends lost 8 bases at V and 1 base at J; junction bases unmatched: 2. The CDR3 loop spans 13 amino acids. In DNA form, the CDR3 reads TGCGCCAGCGCGACAGGGAGCAATCAGCCCCAGCATTTT. Translating it yields CASATGSNQPQHF.

With respect to this clone: Distinct nucleotide sequences in the sample also encode this CDR3. This chain uses TRBV5-1 with TRBJ1-3; tentative D call: TRBD1 (5 bases). Trimming left V 4 bases short and J 0 bases short, with 8 bases between. Germline V gene lookup returns CDR1 SGHRS and CDR2 YFSETQ. The CDR3 is 14 amino acids. For the CDR3, the DNA is TGCGCCAGCAGCACAGGCGACTCTGGAAACACCATATATTTT. As protein: CASSTGDSGNTIYF.

The genes are TRBV5-4 and TRBJ2-3; D unresolved. Germline V gene lookup returns CDR1 SGHNT and CDR2 YYREEE (reference sequence). Between the trimmed V and J ends, which lost 3 bases and 2 bases, there was a span of 4 bases. The CDR3 is made up of 12 amino acids. CDR3 sequence: CASSWHTDTQYF. The CDR3 DNA follows: TGTGCCAGCAGCTGGCACACAGATACGCAGTATTTT.

This chain connects TRBV4-2 to TRBJ2-2; a weak D match, TRBD2 (7 bases). Looked up from germline, CDR1 is LGHNA and CDR2 is YNFKEQ. Trimming removed 5 bases at V and 4 bases at J, with 17 bases between. The CDR3 covers 16 residues. The CDR3 DNA follows: TGTGCCAGCAGCTCCTGGGGGGGGGCGATCACCGGGGAGCTGTTTTTT. Translated, it gives CASSSWGGAITGELFF.

The chain is built from TRBV25-1 and TRBJ2-5, with D possibly TRBD2 on 5 matching bases. The CDR3 consists of 13 residues. Trimming removed 11 bases from V and 2 bases from J, with 15 bases in between. The V gene's germline CDR1 is MGHDK and CDR2 SYGVNS. CDR3 sequence reads: CASQLGPQETQYF. CDR3 in DNA: TGTGCCTCTCAACTAGGACCTCAAGAGACCCAGTACTTC.

The V call is TRBV9, the J call TRBJ2-7, with D maybe TRBD2 (5 bases). From germline, CDR1 is SGDLS and CDR2 YYNGEE. V was clipped by 3 bases and J by 0 bases, with 16 bases between them. The CDR3 consists of 16 residues. The CDR3 sequence: CASSAVDGRGSYEQYF. The CDR3 DNA sequence: TGTGCCAGCAGCGCAGTTGACGGACGGGGCTCCTACGAGCAGTACTTC.